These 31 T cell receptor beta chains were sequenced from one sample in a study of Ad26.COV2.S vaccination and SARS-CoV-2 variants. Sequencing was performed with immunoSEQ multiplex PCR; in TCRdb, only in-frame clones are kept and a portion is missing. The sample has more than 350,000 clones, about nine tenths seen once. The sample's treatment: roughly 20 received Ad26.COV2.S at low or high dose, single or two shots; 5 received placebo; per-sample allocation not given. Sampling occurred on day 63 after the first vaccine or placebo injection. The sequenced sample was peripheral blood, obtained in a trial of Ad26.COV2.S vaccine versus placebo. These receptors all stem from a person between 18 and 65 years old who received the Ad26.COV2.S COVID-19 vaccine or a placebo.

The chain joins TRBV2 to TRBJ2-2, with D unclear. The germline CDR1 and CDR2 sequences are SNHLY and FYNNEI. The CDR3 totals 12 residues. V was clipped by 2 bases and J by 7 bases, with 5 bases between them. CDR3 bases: TGTGCCAGCAGTGAATGGGACGGGGAGCTGTTTTTT. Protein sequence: CASSEWDGELFF.

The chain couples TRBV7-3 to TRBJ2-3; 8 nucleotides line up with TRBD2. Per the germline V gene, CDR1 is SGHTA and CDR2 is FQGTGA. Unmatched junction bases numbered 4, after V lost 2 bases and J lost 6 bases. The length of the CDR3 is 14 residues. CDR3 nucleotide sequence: TGTGCCAGCAGCTTAGGAGCGGGAGCGGATACGCAGTATTTT. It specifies CASSLGAGADTQYF.

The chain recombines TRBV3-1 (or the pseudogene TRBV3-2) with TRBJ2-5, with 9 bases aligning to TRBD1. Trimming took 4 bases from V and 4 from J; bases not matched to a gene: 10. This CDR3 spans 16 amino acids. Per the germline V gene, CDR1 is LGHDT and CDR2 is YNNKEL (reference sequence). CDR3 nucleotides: TGTGCCAGCAGCCTTGGCCGGGACAGGGCTCGAGAGACCCAGTACTTC. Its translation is CASSLGRDRARETQYF.

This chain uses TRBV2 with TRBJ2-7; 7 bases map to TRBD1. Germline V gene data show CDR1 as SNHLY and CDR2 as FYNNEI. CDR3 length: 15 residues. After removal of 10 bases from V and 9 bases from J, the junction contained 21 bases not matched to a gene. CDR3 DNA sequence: TGTGCCAAAACCATAACAGGGGTCAAATCCTCCGTGCAGTACTTC. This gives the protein CAKTITGVKSSVQYF.

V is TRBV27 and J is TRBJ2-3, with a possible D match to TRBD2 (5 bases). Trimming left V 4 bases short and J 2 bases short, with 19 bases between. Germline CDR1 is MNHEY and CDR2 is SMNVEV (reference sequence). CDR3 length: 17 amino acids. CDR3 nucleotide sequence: TGTGCCAGCAGTTGGATTGGGAGCCTCGGCGTCACAGATACGCAGTATTTT. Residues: CASSWIGSLGVTDTQYF.

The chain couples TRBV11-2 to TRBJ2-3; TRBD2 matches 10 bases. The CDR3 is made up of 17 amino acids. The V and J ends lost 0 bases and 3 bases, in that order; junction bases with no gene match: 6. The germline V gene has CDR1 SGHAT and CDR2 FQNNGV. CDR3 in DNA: TGTGCCAGCAGCTTAGATCCTCAGCGGGAGGGAACAGATACGCAGTATTTT. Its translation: CASSLDPQREGTDTQYF. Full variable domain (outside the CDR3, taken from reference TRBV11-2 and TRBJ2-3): EAGVAQSPRYKIIEKRQSVAFWCNPISGHATLYWYQQILGQGPKLLIQFQNNGVVDDSQLPKDRFSAERLKGVDSTLKIQPAKLEDSAVYLCASSLDPQREGTDTQYFGPGTRLTVL.

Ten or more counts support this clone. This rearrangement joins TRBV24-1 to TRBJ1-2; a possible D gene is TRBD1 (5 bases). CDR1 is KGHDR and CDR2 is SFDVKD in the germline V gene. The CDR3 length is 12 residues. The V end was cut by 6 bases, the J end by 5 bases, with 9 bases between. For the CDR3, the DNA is TGTGCCACCAGTCCAGGGTCTTATGGCTACACCTTC. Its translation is CATSPGSYGYTF.

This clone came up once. In DNA form, the CDR3 reads TGTGCCAGCAGCGTAGGCTTACAGCAAGAGACCCAGTACTTC. Protein sequence: CASSVGLQQETQYF. The chain joins TRBV9 to TRBJ2-5, with D hard to call. V gave up 0 bases and J gave up 2 bases, with 8 bases separating them. Looked up from germline, CDR1 is SGDLS and CDR2 is YYNGEE. CDR3 length: 14 amino acids.

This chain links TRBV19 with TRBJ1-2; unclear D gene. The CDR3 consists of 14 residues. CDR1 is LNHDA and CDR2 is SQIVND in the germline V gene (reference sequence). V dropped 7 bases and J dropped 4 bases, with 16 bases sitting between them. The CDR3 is CASTRLTGAYGYTF. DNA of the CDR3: TGTGCCAGTACCCGCCTGACTGGCGCCTATGGCTACACCTTC.

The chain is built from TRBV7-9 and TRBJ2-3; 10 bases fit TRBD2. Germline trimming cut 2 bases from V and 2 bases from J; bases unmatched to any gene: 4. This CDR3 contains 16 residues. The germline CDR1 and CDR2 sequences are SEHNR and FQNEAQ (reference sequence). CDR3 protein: CASSLPAGGDTDTQYF. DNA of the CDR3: TGTGCCAGCAGCTTACCAGCGGGAGGGGACACAGATACGCAGTATTTT. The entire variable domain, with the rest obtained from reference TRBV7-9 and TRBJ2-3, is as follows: DTGVSQNPRHKITKRGQNVTFRCDPISEHNRLYWYRQTLGQGPEFLTYFQNEAQLEKSRLLSDRFSAERPKGSFSTLEIQRTEQGDSAMYLCASSLPAGGDTDTQYFGPGTRLTVL.

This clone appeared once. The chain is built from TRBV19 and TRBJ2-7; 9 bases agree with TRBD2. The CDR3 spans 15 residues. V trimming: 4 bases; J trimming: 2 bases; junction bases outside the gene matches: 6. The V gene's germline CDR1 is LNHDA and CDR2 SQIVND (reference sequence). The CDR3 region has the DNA TGTGCCAGTAGTACGTCGGCTAGCGGGGCCTACGAGCAGTACTTC. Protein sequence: CASSTSASGAYEQYF.

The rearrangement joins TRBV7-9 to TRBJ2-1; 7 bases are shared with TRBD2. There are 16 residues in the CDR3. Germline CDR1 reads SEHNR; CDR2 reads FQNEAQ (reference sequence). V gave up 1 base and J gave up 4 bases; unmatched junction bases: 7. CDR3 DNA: TGTGCCAGCAGCTTAGGTGCTAGCGGTTTATACAATGAGCAGTTCTTC. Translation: CASSLGASGLYNEQFF.

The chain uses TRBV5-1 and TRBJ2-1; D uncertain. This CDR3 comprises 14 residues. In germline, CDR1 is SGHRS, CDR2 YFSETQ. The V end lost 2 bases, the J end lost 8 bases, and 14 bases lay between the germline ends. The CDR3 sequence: CASSFRSLMDEQFF. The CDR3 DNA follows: TGCGCCAGCAGCTTTAGGAGCCTTATGGATGAGCAGTTCTTC. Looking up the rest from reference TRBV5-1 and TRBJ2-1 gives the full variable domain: KAGVTQTPRYLIKTRGQQVTLSCSPISGHRSVSWYQQTPGQGLQFLFEYFSETQRNKGNFPGRFSGRQFSNSRSEMNVSTLELGDSALYLCASSFRSLMDEQFFGPGTRLTVL.

In nucleotides, the CDR3 is TGTGCCAGTAGTATCACAGGGGGCTGGTACGAGCAGTACTTC. Amino acid sequence: CASSITGGWYEQYF. This chain uses TRBV19 with TRBJ2-7; TRBD1 agrees at 9 bases. Looked up from germline, CDR1 is LNHDA and CDR2 is SQIVND (reference sequence). The CDR3 spans 14 residues. V shed 3 bases and J 4 bases; nucleotides not matched to a gene: 4.

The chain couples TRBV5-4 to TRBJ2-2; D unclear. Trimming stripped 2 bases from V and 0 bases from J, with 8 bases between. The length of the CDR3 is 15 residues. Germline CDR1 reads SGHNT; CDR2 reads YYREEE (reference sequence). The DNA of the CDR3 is TGTGCCAGCAGCTTTCGGAGCGCGAACACCGGGGAGCTGTTTTTT. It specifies CASSFRSANTGELFF.

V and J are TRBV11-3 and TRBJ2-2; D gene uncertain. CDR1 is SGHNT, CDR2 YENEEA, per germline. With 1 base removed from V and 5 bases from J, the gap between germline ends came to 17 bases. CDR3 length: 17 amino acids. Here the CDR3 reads CASSLVAPPTGTGELFF. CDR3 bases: TGTGCCAGCAGCTTAGTGGCGCCCCCGACCGGGACCGGGGAGCTGTTTTTT.

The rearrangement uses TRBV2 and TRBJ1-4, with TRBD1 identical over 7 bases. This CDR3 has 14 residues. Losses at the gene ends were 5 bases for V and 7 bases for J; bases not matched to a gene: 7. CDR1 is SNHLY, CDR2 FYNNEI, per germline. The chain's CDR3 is CASSPRTGAEKLFF. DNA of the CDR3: TGTGCCAGCAGTCCCCGGACAGGCGCTGAAAAACTGTTTTTT.

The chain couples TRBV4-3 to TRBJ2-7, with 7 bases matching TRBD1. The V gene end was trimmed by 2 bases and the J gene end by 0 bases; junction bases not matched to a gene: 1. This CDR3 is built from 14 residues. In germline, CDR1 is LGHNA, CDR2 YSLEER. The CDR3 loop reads CASSQRDSSYEQYF. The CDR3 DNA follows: TGCGCCAGCAGCCAACGGGACAGCTCCTACGAGCAGTACTTC.

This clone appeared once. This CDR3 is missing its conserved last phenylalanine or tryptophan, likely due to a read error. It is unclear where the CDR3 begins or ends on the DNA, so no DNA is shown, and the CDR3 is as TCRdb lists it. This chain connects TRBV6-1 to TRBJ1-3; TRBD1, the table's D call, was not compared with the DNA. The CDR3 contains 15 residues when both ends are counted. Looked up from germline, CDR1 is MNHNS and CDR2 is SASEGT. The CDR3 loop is CASSEVLAGGSGGNL.

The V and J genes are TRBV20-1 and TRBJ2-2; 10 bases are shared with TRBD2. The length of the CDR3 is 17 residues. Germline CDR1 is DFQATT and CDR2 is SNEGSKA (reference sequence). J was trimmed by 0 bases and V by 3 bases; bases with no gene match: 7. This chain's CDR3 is CSASKSGRVTNTGELFF. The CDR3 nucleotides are TGCAGTGCTAGTAAGAGCGGGAGGGTTACGAACACCGGGGAGCTGTTTTTT.

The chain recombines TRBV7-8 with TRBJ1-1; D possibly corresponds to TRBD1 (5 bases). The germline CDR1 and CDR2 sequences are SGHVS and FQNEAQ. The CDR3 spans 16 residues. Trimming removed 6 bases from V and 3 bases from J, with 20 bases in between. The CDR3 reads CASSPYRRGRDTEAFF. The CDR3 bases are TGTGCCAGCAGTCCGTACAGGAGGGGAAGGGACACTGAAGCTTTCTTT.

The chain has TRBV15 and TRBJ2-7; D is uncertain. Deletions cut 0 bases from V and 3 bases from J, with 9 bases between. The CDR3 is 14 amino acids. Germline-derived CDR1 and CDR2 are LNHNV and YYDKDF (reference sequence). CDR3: CATSRDRVYYEQYF. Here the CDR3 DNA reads TGTGCCACCAGCAGAGATCGGGTTTACTACGAGCAGTACTTC. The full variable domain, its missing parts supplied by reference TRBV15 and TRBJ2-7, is DAMVIQNPRYQVTQFGKPVTLSCSQTLNHNVMYWYQQKSSQAPKLLFHYYDKDFNNEADTPDNFQSRRPNTSFCFLDIRSPGLGDTAMYLCATSRDRVYYEQYFGPGTRLTVT.

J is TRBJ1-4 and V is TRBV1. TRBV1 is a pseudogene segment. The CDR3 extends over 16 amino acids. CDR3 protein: CTSSLDRSRVSEKLFF. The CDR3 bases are TGCACCAGCAGCCTAGACAGGAGCCGAGTGAGTGAAAAACTGTTTTTT.

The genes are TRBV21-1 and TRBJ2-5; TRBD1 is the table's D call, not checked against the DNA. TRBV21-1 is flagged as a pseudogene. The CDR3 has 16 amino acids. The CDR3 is CASSKLGQGQKETQYF. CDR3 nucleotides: TGTGCCAGCAGCAAACTCGGGCAGGGGCAAAAAGAGACCCAGTACTTC.

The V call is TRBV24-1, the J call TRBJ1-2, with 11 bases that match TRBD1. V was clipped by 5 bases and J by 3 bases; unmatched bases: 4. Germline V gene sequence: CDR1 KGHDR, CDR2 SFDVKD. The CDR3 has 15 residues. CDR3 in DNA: TGTGCCACCAGTGCTTCGGGACAGGGGGACTATGGCTACACCTTC. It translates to CATSASGQGDYGYTF.

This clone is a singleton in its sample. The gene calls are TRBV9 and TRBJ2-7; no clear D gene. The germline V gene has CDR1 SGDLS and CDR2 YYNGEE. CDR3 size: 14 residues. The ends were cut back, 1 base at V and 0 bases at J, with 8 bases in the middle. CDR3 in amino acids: CASSVTSDSYEQYF. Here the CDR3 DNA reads TGTGCCAGCAGCGTAACCAGCGACTCCTACGAGCAGTACTTC.

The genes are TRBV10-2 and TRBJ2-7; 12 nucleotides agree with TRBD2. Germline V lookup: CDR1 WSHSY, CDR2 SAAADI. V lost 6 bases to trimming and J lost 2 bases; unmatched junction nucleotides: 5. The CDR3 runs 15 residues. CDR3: CASSALAGGPYEQYF. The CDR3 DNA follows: TGCGCCAGCAGCGCACTAGCGGGAGGCCCCTACGAGCAGTACTTC.

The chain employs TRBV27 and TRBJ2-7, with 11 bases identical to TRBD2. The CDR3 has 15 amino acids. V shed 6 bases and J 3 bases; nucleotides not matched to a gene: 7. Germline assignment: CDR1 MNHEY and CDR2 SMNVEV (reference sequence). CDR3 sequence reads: CASRSTSGAIYEQYF. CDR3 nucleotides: TGTGCCAGCAGGTCGACTAGCGGGGCCATCTACGAGCAGTACTTC.

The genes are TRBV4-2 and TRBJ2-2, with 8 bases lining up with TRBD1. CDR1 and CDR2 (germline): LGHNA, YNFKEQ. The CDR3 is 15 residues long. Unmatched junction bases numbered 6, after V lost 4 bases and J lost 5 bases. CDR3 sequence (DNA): TGTGCCAGCAGCCCCGGGACAGGAGGAACCGGGGAGCTGTTTTTT. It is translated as CASSPGTGGTGELFF.

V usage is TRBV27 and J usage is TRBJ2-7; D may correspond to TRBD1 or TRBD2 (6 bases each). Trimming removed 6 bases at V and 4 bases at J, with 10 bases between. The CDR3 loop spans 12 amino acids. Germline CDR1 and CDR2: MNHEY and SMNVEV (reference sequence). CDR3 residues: CASRKGGYEQYF. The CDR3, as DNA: TGTGCCAGCAGGAAGGGGGGTTACGAGCAGTACTTC.

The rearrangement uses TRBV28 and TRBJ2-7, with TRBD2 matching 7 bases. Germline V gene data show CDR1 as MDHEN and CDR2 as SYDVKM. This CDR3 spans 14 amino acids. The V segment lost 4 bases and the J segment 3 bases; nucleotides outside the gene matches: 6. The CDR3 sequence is CASSSPGGSYEQYF. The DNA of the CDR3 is TGTGCCAGCAGTTCCCCCGGCGGGAGCTACGAGCAGTACTTC.